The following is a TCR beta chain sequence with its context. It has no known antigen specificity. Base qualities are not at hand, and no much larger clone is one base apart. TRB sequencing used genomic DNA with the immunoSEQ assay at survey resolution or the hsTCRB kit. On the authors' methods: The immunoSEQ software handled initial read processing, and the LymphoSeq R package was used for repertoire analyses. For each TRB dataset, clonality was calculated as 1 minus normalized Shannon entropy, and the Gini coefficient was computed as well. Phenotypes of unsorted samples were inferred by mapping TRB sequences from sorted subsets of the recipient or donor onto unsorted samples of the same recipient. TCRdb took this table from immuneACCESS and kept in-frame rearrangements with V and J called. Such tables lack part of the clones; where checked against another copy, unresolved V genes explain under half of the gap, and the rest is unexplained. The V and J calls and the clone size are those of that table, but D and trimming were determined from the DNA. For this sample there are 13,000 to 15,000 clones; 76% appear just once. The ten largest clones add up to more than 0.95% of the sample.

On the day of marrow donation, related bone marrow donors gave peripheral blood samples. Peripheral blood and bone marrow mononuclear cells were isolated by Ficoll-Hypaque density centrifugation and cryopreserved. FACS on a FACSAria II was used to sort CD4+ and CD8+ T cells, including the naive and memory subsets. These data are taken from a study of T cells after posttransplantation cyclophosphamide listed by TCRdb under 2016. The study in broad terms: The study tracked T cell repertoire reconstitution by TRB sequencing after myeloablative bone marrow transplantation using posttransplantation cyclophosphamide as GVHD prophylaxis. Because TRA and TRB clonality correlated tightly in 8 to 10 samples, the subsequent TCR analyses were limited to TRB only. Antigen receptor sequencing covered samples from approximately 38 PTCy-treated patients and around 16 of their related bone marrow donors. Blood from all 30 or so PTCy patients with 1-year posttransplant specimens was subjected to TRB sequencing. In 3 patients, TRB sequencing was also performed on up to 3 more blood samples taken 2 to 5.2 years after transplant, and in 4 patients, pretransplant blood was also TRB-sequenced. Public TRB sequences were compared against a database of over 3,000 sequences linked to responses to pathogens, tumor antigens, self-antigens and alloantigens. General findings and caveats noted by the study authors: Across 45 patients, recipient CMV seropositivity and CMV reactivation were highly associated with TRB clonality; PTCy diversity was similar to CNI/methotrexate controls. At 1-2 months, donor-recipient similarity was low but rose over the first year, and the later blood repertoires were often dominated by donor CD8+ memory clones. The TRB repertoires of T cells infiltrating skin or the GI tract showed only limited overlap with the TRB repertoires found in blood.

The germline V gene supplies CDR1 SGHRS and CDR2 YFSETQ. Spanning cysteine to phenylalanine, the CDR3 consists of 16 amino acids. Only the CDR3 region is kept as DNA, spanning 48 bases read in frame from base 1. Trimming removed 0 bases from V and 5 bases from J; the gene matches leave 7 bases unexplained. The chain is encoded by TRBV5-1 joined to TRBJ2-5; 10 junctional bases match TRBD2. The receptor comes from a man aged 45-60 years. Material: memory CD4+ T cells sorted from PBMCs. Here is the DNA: TGCGCCAGCAGCTTGGCTCCAGCGGGGGGGGAGGAGACCCAGTACTTC. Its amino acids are CASSLAPAGGEETQYF.